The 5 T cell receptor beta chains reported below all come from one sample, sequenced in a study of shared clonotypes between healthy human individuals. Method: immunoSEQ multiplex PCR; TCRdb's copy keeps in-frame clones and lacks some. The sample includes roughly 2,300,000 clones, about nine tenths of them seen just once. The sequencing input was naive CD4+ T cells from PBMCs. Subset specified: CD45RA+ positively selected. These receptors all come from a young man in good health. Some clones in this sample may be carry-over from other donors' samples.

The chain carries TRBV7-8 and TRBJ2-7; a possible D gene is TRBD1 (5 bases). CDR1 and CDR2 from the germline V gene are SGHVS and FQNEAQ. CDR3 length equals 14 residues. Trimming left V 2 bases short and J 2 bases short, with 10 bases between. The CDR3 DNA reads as TGTGCCAGCAGCTTAAGACAGATAGCCTACGAGCAGTACTTC. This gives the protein CASSLRQIAYEQYF.

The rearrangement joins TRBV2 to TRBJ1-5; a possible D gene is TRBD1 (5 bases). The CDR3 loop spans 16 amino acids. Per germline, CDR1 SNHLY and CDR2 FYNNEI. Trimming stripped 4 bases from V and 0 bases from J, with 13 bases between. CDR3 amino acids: CASSGGGGISNQPQHF. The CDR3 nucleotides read TGTGCCAGCAGTGGTGGTGGGGGGATTAGCAATCAGCCCCAGCATTTT.

The CDR3 sequence is CAWSQNYGYTF. The CDR3 bases are TGTGCCTGGAGTCAAAACTATGGCTACACCTTC. The chain links TRBV30 to TRBJ1-2; D not resolved. Trimming pared 2 bases from V and 2 bases from J, leaving 3 bases between. The CDR3 totals 11 residues. Germline V gene sequence: CDR1 GTSNPN, CDR2 SVGIG (reference sequence).

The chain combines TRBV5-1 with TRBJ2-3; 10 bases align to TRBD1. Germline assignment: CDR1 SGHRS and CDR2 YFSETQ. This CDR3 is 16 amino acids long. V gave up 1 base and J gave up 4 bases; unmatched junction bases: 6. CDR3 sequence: CASSLSTGGRSDTQYF. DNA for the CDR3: TGCGCCAGCAGCTTGTCGACAGGGGGCAGGTCAGATACGCAGTATTTT.

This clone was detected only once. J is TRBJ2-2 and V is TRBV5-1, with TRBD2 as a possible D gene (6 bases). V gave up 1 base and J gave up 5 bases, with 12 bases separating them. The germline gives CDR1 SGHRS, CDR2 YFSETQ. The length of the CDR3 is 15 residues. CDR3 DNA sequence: TGCGCCAGCAGCTTGCTTGCAGGGAGGACCGGGGAGCTGTTTTTT. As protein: CASSLLAGRTGELFF.